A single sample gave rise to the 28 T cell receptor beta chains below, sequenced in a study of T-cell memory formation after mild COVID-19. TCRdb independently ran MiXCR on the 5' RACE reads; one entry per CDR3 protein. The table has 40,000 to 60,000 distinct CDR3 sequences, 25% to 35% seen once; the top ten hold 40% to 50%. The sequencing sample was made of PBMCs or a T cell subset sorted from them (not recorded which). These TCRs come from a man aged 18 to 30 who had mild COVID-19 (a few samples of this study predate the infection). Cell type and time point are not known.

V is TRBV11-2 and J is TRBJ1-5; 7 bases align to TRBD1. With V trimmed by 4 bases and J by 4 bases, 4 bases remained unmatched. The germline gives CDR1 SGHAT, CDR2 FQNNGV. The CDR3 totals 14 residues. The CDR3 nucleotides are TGTGCCAGCAGCTCGGGACAGTCGAATCAGCCCCAGCATTTT. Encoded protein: CASSSGQSNQPQHF.

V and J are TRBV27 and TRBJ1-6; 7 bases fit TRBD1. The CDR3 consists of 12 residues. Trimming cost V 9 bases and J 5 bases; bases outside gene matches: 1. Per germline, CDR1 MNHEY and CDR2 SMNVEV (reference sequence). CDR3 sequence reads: CASTGDNSPLHF. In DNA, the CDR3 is TGTGCCAGTACAGGGGATAATTCACCCCTCCACTTT.

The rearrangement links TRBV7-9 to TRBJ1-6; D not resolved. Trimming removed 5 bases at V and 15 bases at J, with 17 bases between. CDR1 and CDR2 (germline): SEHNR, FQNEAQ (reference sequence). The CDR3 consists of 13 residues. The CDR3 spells CASSPEDGAYLHF. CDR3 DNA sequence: TGTGCCAGCAGCCCAGAGGACGGAGCATACCTCCACTTT.

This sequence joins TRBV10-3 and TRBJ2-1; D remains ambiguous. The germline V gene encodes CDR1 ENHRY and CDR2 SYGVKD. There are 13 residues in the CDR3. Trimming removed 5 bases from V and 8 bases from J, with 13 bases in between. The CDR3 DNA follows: TGTGCCATCAGTTTGGGAATTGCTGATGAGCAGTTCTTC. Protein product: CAISLGIADEQFF.

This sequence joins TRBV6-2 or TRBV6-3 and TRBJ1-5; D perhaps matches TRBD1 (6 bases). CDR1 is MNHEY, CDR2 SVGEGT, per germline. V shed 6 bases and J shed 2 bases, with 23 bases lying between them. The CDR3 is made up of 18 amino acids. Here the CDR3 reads CASSEILETGRRNQPQHF. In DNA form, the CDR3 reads TGTGCCAGCAGCGAGATCCTCGAGACAGGAAGGCGCAATCAGCCCCAGCATTTT.

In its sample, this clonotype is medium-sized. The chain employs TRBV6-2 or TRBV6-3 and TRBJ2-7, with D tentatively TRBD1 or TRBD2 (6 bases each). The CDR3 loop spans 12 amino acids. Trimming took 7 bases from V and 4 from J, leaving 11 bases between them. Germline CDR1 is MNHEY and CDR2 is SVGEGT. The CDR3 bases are TGTGCCAGCATCGGGGGCGAATACGAGCAGTACTTC. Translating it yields CASIGGEYEQYF.

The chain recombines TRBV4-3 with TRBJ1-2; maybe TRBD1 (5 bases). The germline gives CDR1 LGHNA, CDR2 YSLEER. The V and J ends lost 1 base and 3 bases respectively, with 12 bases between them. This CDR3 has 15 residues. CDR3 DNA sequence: TGCGCCAGCAGCCAAGGTGTCGGGGCCCACTATGGCTACACCTTC. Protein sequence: CASSQGVGAHYGYTF.

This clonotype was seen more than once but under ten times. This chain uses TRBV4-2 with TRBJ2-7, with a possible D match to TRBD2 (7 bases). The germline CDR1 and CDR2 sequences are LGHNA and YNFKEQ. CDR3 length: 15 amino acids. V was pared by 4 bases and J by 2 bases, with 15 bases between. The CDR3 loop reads CASSPEDGGPYEQYF. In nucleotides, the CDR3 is TGTGCCAGCAGCCCCGAGGACGGGGGGCCCTACGAGCAGTACTTC.

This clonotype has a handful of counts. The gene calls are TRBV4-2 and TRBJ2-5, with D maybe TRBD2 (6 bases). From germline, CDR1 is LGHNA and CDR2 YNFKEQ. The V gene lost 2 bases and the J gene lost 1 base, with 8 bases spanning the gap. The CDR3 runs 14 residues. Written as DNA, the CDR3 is TGTGCCAGCAGCCAACAGACTAGCCAAGAGACCCAGTACTTC. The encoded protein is CASSQQTSQETQYF.

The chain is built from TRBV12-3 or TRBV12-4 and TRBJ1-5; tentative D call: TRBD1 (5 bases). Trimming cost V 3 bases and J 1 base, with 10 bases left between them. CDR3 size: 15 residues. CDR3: CASSLEGNSNQPQHF. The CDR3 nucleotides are TGTGCCAGCAGTTTGGAGGGGAACAGCAATCAGCCCCAGCATTTT.

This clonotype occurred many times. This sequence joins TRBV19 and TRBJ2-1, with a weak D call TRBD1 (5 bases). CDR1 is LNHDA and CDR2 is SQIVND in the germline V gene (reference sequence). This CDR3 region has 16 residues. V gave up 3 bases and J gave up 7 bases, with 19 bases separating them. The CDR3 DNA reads TGTGCCAGTAGTATGGTAGGGGATCCCAATACGAATGAGCAGTTCTTC. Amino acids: CASSMVGDPNTNEQFF.

This CDR3 is CASIRTGGNTEAFF. The CDR3 region has the DNA TGTGCCAGCATTCGGACAGGGGGTAACACTGAAGCTTTCTTT. This chain links TRBV6-2 or TRBV6-3 with TRBJ1-1; 10 bases map to TRBD1. Germline trimming cut 7 bases from V and 2 bases from J; bases unmatched to any gene: 4. The CDR3 runs 14 residues. Germline CDR1 MNHEY, CDR2 SVGEGT.

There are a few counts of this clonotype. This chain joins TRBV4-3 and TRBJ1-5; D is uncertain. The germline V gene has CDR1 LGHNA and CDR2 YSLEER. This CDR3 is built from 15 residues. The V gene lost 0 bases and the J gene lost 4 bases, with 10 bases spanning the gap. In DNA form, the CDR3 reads TGCGCCAGCAGCCAAGATCATTGGGCGAATCAGCCCCAGCATTTT. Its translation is CASSQDHWANQPQHF.

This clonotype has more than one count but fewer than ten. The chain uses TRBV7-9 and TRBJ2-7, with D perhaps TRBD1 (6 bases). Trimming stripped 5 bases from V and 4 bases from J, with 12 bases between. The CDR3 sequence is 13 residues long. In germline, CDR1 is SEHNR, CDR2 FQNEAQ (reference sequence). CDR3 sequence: CASSPRDIYEQYV. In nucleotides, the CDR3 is TGTGCCAGCAGCCCCAGGGACATTTACGAGCAGTACGTC.

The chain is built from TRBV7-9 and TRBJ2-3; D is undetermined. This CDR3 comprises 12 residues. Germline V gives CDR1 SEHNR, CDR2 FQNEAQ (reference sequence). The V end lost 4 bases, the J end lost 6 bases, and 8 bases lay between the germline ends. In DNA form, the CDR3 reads TGTGCCAGCAGCTCGTATCGCGATACGCAGTATTTT. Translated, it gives CASSSYRDTQYF.

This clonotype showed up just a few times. This CDR3 reads CASSYRRANQPQHF. The DNA of the CDR3 is TGTGCCAGCAGTTACAGGAGGGCCAATCAGCCCCAGCATTTT. This chain uses TRBV6-5 with TRBJ1-5; D not resolved. This CDR3 spans 14 amino acids. V was pared by 2 bases and J by 3 bases, with 8 bases between. The V gene's germline CDR1 is MNHEY and CDR2 SVGAGI.

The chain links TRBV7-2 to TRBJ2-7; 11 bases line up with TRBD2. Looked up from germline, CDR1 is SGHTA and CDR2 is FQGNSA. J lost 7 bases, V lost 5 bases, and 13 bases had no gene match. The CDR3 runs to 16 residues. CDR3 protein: CASSPRLAGLNSEQYF. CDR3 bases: TGTGCCAGCAGCCCACGACTAGCGGGACTCAACTCGGAGCAGTACTTC.

CDR3 coding DNA: TGTGCCAGCAGTTCTAGCAAGGGTTGGGGGTATGAGCAGTTCTTC. This encodes CASSSSKGWGYEQFF. This chain links TRBV12-3 or TRBV12-4 with TRBJ2-1; D is possibly TRBD1 or TRBD2 (5 bases each). The CDR3 is 15 residues long. V was pared by 4 bases and J by 8 bases, with 18 bases between.

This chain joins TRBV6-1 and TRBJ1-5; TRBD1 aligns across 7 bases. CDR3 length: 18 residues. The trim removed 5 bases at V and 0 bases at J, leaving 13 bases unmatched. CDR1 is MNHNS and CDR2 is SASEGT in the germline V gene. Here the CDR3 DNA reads TGTGCCAGCAGTCCTCGGGACAGTCGAACCTATAGCAATCAGCCCCAGCATTTT. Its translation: CASSPRDSRTYSNQPQHF.

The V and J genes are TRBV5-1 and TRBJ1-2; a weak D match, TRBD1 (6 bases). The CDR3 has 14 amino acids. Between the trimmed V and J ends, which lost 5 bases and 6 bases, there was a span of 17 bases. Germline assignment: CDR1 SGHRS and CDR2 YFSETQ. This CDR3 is CASSLQQGLDGYTF. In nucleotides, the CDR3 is TGCGCCAGCAGTTTACAACAGGGCCTCGATGGCTACACCTTC.

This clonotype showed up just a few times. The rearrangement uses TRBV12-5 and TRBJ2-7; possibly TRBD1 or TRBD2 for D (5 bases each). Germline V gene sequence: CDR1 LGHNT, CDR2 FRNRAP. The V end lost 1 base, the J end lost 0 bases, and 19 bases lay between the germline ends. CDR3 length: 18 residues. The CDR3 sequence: CASGLAPSGDLLSYEQYF. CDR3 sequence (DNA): TGTGCTAGTGGTTTGGCCCCGTCCGGGGACCTCCTCTCCTACGAGCAGTACTTC.

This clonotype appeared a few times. CDR3 protein: CASSPLGGRQETQYF. The CDR3 DNA reads TGCGCCAGCAGCCCGCTGGGGGGGAGGCAAGAGACCCAGTACTTC. This chain uses TRBV5-1 with TRBJ2-5; 7 nucleotides match TRBD2. The CDR3 contains 15 residues. From germline, CDR1 is SGHRS and CDR2 YFSETQ. Germline trimming cut 4 bases from V and 2 bases from J; bases unmatched to any gene: 8.

CDR3 coding DNA: TGCAGTGCCGCCACTAGCGGAGAGACCCAGTACTTC. Protein sequence: CSAATSGETQYF. V gene TRBV20-1 combines with J gene TRBJ2-5, with 8 bases aligning to TRBD2. The V gene end was trimmed by 6 bases and the J gene end by 4 bases; junction bases not matched to a gene: 4. The CDR3 covers 12 residues. Germline-derived CDR1 and CDR2 are DFQATT and SNEGSKA (reference sequence).

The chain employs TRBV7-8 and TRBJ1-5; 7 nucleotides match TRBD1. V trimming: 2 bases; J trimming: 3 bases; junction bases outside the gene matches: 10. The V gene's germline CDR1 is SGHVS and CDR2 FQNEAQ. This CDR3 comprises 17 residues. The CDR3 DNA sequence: TGTGCCAGCAGCTTACCAACCGGGACAGAGTTCAATCAGCCCCAGCATTTT. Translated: CASSLPTGTEFNQPQHF.

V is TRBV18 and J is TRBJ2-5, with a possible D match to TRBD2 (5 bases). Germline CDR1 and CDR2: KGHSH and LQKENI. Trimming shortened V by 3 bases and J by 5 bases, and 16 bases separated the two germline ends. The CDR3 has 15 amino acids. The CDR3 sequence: CASSPPSRVEETQYF. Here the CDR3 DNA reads TGTGCCAGCTCACCTCCGTCGCGGGTGGAGGAGACCCAGTACTTC.

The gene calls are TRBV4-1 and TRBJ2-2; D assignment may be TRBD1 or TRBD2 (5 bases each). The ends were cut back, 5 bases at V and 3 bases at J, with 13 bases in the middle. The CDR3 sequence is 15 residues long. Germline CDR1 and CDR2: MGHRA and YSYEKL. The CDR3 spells CASSDRDVDTGELFF. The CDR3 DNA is TGCGCCAGCAGCGACCGGGACGTTGACACCGGGGAGCTGTTTTTT.

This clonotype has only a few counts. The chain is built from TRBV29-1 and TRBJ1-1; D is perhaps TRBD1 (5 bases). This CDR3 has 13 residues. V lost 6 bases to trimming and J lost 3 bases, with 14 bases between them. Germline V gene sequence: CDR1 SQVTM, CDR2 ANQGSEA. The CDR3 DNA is TGCAGCGTGGTTCAGGGATGGGACACTGAAGCTTTCTTT. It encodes CSVVQGWDTEAFF.

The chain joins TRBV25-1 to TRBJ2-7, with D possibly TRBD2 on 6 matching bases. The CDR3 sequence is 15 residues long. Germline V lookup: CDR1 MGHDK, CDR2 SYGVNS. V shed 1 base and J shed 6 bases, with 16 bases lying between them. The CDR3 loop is CASSEWVGRGCEQYV. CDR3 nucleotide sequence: TGTGCCAGCAGTGAATGGGTGGGACGGGGGTGCGAGCAGTACGTC.